This TCR beta chain was captured by sequencing in a study of blood T cell repertoires in COVID-19. Across the study: COVID-19 samples collected from the United States, Italy and Spain covered acute and convalescent phases. Nucleic acid was either cDNA or gDNA, and it came from T cells, B-cell-depleted T cells, or PBMCs.

The junction had 1 base not matched to a gene; V was cut back by 7 bases and J by 3 bases. The CDR3 consists of 12 residues. Germline CDR1 and CDR2: SNHLY and FYNNEI. Original processing notes: Amplification with reference gene primers provided the estimates of nucleated cell counts. Here immunoSEQ multiplex PCR was the method, and the copy in TCRdb shows in-frame clones only, minus some. Clone size and V and J calls were adopted from that table, with D and trimming inferred from the DNA. The sample yields around 140,000 clones, 80% to 85% seen once. This sequence joins TRBV2 and TRBJ2-7, with 9 nucleotides matching TRBD1. Sequencing input: peripheral blood. This sequence was found in a woman aged 55 to 70 with active or convalescent COVID-19. CDR3 sequence reads: CASKGQGYEQYF. In nucleotides, the CDR3 is TGTGCCAGCAAGGGACAGGGCTACGAGCAGTACTTC.